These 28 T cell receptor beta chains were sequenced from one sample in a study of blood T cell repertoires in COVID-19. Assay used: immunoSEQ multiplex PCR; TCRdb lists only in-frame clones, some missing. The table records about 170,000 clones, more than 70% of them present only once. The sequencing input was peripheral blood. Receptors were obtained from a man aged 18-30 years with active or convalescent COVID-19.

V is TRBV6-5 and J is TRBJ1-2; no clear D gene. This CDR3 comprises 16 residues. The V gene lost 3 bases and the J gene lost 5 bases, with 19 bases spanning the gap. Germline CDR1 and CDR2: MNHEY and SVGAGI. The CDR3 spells CASSYSRADAGYGYTF. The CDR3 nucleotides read TGTGCCAGCAGTTATAGCCGGGCCGACGCGGGTTATGGCTACACCTTC.

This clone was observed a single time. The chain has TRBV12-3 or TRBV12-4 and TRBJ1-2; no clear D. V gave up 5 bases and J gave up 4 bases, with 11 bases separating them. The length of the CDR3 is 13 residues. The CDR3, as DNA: TGTGCCAGCAGTGCGGAGGCGCGCTATGGCTACACCTTC. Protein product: CASSAEARYGYTF.

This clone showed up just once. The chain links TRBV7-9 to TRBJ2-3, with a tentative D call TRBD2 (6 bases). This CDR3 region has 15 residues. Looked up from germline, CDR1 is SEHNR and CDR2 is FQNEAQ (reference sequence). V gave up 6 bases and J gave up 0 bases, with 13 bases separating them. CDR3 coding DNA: TGTGCCAGCAGTCGTAGCGGAATCAGCACAGATACGCAGTATTTT. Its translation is CASSRSGISTDTQYF. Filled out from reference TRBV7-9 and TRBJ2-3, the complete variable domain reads DTGVSQNPRHKITKRGQNVTFRCDPISEHNRLYWYRQTLGQGPEFLTYFQNEAQLEKSRLLSDRFSAERPKGSFSTLEIQRTEQGDSAMYLCASSRSGISTDTQYFGPGTRLTVL.

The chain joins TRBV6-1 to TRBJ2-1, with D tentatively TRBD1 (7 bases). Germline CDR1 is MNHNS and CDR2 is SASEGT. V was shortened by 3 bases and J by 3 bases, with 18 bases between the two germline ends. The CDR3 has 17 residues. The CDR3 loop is CASSDQGGALFYNEQFF. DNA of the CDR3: TGTGCCAGCAGTGATCAGGGGGGTGCCTTATTCTACAATGAGCAGTTCTTC.

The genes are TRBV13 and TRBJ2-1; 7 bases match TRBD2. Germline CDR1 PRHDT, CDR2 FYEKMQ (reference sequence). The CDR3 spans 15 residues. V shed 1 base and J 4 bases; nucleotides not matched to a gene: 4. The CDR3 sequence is CASSLDRGGYNEQFF. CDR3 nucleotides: TGTGCCAGCAGCTTAGATCGCGGGGGTTACAATGAGCAGTTCTTC.

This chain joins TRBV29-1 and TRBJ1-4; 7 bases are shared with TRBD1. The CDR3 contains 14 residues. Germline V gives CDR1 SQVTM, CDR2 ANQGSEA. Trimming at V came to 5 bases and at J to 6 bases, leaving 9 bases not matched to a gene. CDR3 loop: CSVQSTGSDEKLFF. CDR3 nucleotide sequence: TGCAGCGTTCAATCGACAGGGTCGGATGAAAAACTGTTTTTT.

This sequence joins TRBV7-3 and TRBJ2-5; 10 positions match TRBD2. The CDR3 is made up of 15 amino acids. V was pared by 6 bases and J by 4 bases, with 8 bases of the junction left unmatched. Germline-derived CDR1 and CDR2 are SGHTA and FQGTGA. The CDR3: CASSQSGRAGETQYF. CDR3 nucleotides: TGTGCCAGCAGTCAGAGCGGGAGGGCAGGAGAGACCCAGTACTTC.

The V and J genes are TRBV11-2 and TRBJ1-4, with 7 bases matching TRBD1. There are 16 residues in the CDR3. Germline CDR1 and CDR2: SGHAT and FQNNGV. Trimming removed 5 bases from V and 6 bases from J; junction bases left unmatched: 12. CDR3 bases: TGTGCCAGCAGCCAAATCTTCACAGGGGCGGATGAAAAACTGTTTTTT. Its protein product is CASSQIFTGADEKLFF.

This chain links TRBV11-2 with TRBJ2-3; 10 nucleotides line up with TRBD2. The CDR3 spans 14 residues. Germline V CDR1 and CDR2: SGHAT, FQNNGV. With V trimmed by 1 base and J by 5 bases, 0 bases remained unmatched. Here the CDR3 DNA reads TGTGCCAGCAGCTTAGGACTAGCGGGAGATACGCAGTATTTT. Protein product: CASSLGLAGDTQYF. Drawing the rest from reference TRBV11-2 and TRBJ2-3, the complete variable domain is EAGVAQSPRYKIIEKRQSVAFWCNPISGHATLYWYQQILGQGPKLLIQFQNNGVVDDSQLPKDRFSAERLKGVDSTLKIQPAKLEDSAVYLCASSLGLAGDTQYFGPGTRLTVL.

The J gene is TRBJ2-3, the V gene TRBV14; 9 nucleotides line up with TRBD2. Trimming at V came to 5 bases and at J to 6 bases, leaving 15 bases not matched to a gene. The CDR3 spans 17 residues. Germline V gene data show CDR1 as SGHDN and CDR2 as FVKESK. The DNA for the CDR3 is TGTGCCAGCAGCGATGAGCTAGCGGGAACCTTTAGGGATACGCAGTATTTT. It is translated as CASSDELAGTFRDTQYF.

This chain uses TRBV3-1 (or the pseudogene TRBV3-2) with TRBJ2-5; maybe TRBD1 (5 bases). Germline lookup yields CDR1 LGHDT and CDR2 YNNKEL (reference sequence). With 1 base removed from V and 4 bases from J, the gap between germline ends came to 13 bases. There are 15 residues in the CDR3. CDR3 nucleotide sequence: TGTGCCAGCAGCCAAGCTTCAAGGGGCAGAGAGACCCAGTACTTC. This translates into CASSQASRGRETQYF.

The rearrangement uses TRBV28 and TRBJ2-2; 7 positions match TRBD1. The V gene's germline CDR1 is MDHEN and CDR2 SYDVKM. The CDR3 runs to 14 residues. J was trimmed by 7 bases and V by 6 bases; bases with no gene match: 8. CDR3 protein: CASRVTGAGGELFF. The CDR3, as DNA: TGTGCCAGCAGGGTAACAGGGGCGGGCGGGGAGCTGTTTTTT. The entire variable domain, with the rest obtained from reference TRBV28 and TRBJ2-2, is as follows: DVKVTQSSRYLVKRTGEKVFLECVQDMDHENMFWYRQDPGLGLRLIYFSYDVKMKEKGDIPEGYSVSREKKERFSLILESASTNQTSMYLCASRVTGAGGELFFGEGSRLTVL.

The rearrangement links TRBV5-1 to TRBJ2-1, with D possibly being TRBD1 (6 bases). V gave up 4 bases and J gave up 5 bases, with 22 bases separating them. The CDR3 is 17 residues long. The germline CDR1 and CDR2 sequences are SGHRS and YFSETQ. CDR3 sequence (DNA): TGCGCCAGCAGCGGAGCCACAGGGAATATCAATAACAATGAGCAGTTCTTC. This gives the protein CASSGATGNINNNEQFF.

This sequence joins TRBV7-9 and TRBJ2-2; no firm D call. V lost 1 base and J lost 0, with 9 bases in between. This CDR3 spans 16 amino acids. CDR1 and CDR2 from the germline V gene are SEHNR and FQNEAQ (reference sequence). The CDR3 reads CASSLGRQANTGELFF. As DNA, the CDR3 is TGTGCCAGCAGCTTAGGTAGGCAGGCGAACACCGGGGAGCTGTTTTTT.

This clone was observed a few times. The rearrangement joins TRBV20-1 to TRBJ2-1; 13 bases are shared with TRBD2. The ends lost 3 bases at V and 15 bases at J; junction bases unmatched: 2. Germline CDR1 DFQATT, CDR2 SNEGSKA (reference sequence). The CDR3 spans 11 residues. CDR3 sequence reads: CSARTSGGTFF. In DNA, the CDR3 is TGCAGTGCTAGGACTAGCGGGGGGACGTTCTTC.

CDR3 nucleotide sequence: TGTGCCAGCAGCCACGCTGGGACTAGCGACTACGAGCAGTACTTC. Translated, it gives CASSHAGTSDYEQYF. V usage is TRBV4-2 and J usage is TRBJ2-7, with 10 bases lining up with TRBD2. The CDR3 runs 15 residues. V lost 3 bases and J lost 3; bases outside the gene matches: 5. The germline gives CDR1 LGHNA, CDR2 YNFKEQ.

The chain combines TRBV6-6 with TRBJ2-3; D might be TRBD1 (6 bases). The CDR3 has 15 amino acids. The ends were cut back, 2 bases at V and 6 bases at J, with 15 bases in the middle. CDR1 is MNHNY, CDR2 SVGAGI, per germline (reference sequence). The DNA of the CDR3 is TGTGCCAGCAGTTACCCCTCAGGGGCCGGTGATACGCAGTATTTT. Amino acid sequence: CASSYPSGAGDTQYF.

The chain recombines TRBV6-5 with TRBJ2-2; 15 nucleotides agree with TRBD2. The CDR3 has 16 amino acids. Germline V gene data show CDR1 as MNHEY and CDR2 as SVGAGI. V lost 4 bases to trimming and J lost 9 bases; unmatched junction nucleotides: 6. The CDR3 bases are TGTGCCAGCAGTTCCGGACTAGCGGGGGGGGACCGGGAGCTGTTTTTT. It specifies CASSSGLAGGDRELFF.

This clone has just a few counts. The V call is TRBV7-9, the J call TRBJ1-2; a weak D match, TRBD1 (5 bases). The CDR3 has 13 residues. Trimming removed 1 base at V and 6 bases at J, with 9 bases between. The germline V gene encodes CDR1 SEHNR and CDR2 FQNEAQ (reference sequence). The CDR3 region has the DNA TGTGCCAGCAGCTTAGGGTTAGGGGATGGCTACACCTTC. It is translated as CASSLGLGDGYTF.

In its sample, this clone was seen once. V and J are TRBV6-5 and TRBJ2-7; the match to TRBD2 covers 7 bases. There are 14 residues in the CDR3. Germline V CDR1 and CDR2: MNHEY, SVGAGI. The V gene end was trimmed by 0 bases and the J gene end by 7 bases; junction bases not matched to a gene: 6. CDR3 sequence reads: CASSYSRTRNEQYF. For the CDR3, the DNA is TGTGCCAGCAGTTACTCTCGGACTAGGAATGAGCAGTACTTC.

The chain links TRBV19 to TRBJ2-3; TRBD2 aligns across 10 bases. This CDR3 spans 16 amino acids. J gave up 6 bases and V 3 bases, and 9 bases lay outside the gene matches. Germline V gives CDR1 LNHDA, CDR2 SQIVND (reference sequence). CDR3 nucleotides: TGTGCCAGTAGTATTCTAGCGGGAGAGGGGGTGGATACGCAGTATTTT. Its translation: CASSILAGEGVDTQYF.

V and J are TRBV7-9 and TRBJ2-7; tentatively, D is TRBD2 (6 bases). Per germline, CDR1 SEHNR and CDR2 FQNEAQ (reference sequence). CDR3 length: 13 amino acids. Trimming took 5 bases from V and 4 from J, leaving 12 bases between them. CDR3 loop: CASSETSYYEQYF. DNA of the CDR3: TGTGCCAGCAGCGAGACTAGTTATTACGAGCAGTACTTC. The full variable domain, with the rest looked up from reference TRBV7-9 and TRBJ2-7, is DTGVSQNPRHKITKRGQNVTFRCDPISEHNRLYWYRQTLGQGPEFLTYFQNEAQLEKSRLLSDRFSAERPKGSFSTLEIQRTEQGDSAMYLCASSETSYYEQYFGPGTRLTVT.

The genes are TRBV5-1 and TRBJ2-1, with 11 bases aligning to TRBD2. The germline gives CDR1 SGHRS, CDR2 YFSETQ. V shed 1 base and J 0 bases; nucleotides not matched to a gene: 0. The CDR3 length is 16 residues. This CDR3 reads CASSLTSGSSYNEQFF. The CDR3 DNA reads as TGCGCCAGCAGCTTGACTAGCGGGAGCTCCTACAATGAGCAGTTCTTC.

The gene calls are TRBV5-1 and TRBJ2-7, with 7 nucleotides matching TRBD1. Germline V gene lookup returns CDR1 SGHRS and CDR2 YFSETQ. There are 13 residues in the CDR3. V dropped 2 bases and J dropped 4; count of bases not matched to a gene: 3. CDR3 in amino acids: CASSFAGGYEQYF. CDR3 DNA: TGCGCCAGCAGCTTCGCAGGGGGTTACGAGCAGTACTTC.

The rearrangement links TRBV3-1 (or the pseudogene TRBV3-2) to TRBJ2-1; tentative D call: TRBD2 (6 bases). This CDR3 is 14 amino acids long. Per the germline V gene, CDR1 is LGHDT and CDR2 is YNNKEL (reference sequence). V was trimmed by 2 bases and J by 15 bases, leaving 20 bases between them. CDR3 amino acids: CASSQSESLGGLFF. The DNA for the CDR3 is TGTGCCAGCAGCCAAAGTGAAAGTCTGGGAGGATTGTTCTTC.

CDR3 loop: CASSLLGTGNGTQYF. The CDR3 bases are TGTGCCAGCAGTTTATTGGGGACAGGGAACGGGACCCAGTACTTC. The chain recombines TRBV28 with TRBJ2-5, with 9 bases lining up with TRBD1. With V trimmed by 1 base and J by 7 bases, 7 bases remained unmatched. CDR1 MDHEN and CDR2 SYDVKM come from the germline V gene. This CDR3 spans 15 amino acids.

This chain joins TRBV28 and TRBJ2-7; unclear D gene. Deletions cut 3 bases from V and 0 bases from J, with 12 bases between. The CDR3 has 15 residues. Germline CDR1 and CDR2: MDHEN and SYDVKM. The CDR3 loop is CASSFETFNSYEQYF. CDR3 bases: TGTGCCAGCAGTTTCGAAACTTTTAACTCCTACGAGCAGTACTTC. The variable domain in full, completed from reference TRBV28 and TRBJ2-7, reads DVKVTQSSRYLVKRTGEKVFLECVQDMDHENMFWYRQDPGLGLRLIYFSYDVKMKEKGDIPEGYSVSREKKERFSLILESASTNQTSMYLCASSFETFNSYEQYFGPGTRLTVT.

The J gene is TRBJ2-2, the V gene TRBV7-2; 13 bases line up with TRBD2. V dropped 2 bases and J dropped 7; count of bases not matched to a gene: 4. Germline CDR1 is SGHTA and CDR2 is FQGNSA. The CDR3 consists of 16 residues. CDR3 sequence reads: CASSLRTSGSGGELFF. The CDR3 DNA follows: TGTGCCAGCAGCTTAAGGACTAGCGGGAGCGGCGGGGAGCTGTTTTTT. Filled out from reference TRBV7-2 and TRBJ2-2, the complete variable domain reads GAGVSQSPSNKVTEKGKDVELRCDPISGHTALYWYRQSLGQGLEFLIYFQGNSAPDKSGLPSDRFSAERTGGSVSTLTIQRTQQEDSAVYLCASSLRTSGSGGELFFGEGSRLTVL.